Below, 28 T cell receptor beta chains from the same sample are listed, as sequenced in a study of T cell responses to AZD1222 COVID-19 vaccine. This table comes from immunoSEQ multiplex PCR, and its TCRdb copy is limited to in-frame clones, with some not included. The sample consists of 170,000 or so clones, 75% to 95% of them appearing once. The specimen comprised peripheral blood, sampled on day 0 of AZD1222 vaccination. These receptors were collected from an adult in good health.

V is TRBV5-4 and J is TRBJ1-3; 7 bases are a match to TRBD1. This CDR3 has 16 amino acids. V gave up 4 bases and J gave up 0 bases; unmatched junction bases: 7. Germline V gene data show CDR1 as SGHNT and CDR2 as YYREEE (reference sequence). CDR3: CASSKQGSPSGNTIYF. The CDR3 bases are TGTGCCAGCAGCAAACAGGGGTCCCCCTCTGGAAACACCATATATTTT.

The CDR3: CASSLDRKTYEQYF. The CDR3 bases are TGCGCCAGCAGCTTGGACAGGAAAACCTACGAGCAGTACTTC. The chain uses TRBV5-1 and TRBJ2-7, with D possibly being TRBD1 (5 bases). V lost 0 bases, J lost 2 bases, and 9 bases lay in between. In germline, CDR1 is SGHRS, CDR2 YFSETQ. This CDR3 is 14 amino acids long.

This rearrangement joins TRBV10-3 to TRBJ2-5; D is perhaps TRBD2 (7 bases). CDR1 and CDR2 from the germline V gene are ENHRY and SYGVKD. The CDR3 extends over 14 amino acids. The germline V and J ends were trimmed by 8 bases and 3 bases, with 16 bases remaining between them. CDR3: CAIGFGGPKETQYF. The CDR3 DNA reads TGTGCCATCGGTTTCGGGGGGCCGAAAGAGACCCAGTACTTC.

The chain is built from TRBV27 and TRBJ2-1; D not resolved. The V end was cut by 6 bases, the J end by 10 bases, with 13 bases between. Germline CDR1 and CDR2: MNHEY and SMNVEV (reference sequence). The CDR3 has 12 amino acids. CDR3 sequence: CASSSVRHEQFF. As DNA, the CDR3 is TGTGCCAGCAGCTCTGTTCGCCACGAGCAGTTCTTC.

The chain is built from TRBV2 and TRBJ1-4; 8 nucleotides align to TRBD1. The junction had 10 bases not matched to a gene; V was cut back by 9 bases and J by 7 bases. Germline V lookup: CDR1 SNHLY, CDR2 FYNNEI. There are 14 residues in the CDR3. The CDR3 bases are TGTGCCAGGAGCACCGGGACAGGAGGTGAAAAACTGTTTTTT. The encoded protein is CARSTGTGGEKLFF.

V gene TRBV12-1 combines with J gene TRBJ1-2. TRBV12-1 is a pseudogene. This CDR3 region has 14 residues. The CDR3 DNA follows: TGTGCCAGCAGCCCCGGGAGGGACCACTATGGCTACACCTTC. It translates to CASSPGRDHYGYTF.

The chain carries TRBV28 and TRBJ1-3, with D unclear. Germline CDR1 reads MDHEN; CDR2 reads SYDVKM. The CDR3 runs to 13 residues. V lost 1 base to trimming and J lost 4 bases, with 5 bases between them. CDR3 amino acids: CASSLSQGNTIYF. CDR3 nucleotide sequence: TGTGCCAGCAGTTTATCTCAGGGAAACACCATATATTTT.

This clone was picked up a small number of times. The CDR3 is CASRRGQGSNGYTF. The CDR3 DNA is TGTGCCAGCAGACGCGGACAGGGTTCGAACGGCTACACCTTC. This chain links TRBV14 with TRBJ1-2, with 8 nucleotides matching TRBD1. The germline gives CDR1 SGHDN, CDR2 FVKESK. This CDR3 is 14 amino acids long. V was pared by 6 bases and J by 8 bases, with 11 bases of the junction left unmatched.

This rearrangement joins TRBV7-3 to TRBJ1-2, with 7 bases identical to TRBD1. The CDR3 is made up of 14 amino acids. The junction had 4 bases not matched to a gene; V was cut back by 0 bases and J by 6 bases. Germline CDR1 and CDR2: SGHTA and FQGTGA. CDR3 sequence: CASSLTGTANGYTF. The CDR3 nucleotides are TGTGCCAGCAGCTTAACGGGGACAGCTAATGGCTACACCTTC.

Only one count was recorded for this clone. The genes are TRBV6-2 or TRBV6-3 and TRBJ1-3, with TRBD1 as a possible D gene (6 bases). Germline V gene data show CDR1 as MNHEY and CDR2 as SVGEGT. V lost 2 bases, J lost 0 bases, and 14 bases lay in between. The CDR3 runs to 17 residues. The CDR3 DNA is TGTGCCAGCAGTTACCGAAGCGGACAGAGCTCTGGAAACACCATATATTTT. This translates into CASSYRSGQSSGNTIYF.

The genes are TRBV5-1 and TRBJ1-5; perhaps TRBD1 as D (5 bases). Germline loops: CDR1 SGHRS, CDR2 YFSETQ. The CDR3 loop spans 14 amino acids. Trimming pared 0 bases from V and 6 bases from J, leaving 10 bases between. The CDR3 loop is CASSLEGDAQPQHF. In DNA, the CDR3 is TGCGCCAGCAGCTTGGAAGGGGACGCTCAGCCCCAGCATTTT.

This clone is medium-sized within its sample. V usage is TRBV6-4 and J usage is TRBJ2-3, with 10 bases that match TRBD1. Germline V gene sequence: CDR1 MRHNA, CDR2 SNTAGT. This CDR3 comprises 14 residues. V lost 5 bases, J lost 5 bases, and 4 bases stayed unmatched. The CDR3 spells CASSFGQGEDTQYF. The DNA of the CDR3 is TGTGCCAGCAGTTTCGGACAGGGGGAAGATACGCAGTATTTT.

This sequence joins TRBV7-3 and TRBJ1-4; 7 bases align to TRBD1. CDR1 is SGHTA, CDR2 FQGTGA, per germline. The CDR3 is made up of 14 amino acids. With 5 bases clipped from V and 2 bases from J, the junction kept 2 bases outside the gene matches. CDR3 sequence reads: CASSRRGTNEKLFF. In nucleotides, the CDR3 is TGTGCCAGCAGCCGCAGGGGGACTAATGAAAAACTGTTTTTT.

The chain employs TRBV5-1 and TRBJ1-6; a possible D gene is TRBD1 (5 bases). The CDR3 has 15 amino acids. V was shortened by 0 bases and J by 9 bases, with 13 bases between the two germline ends. Germline CDR1 is SGHRS and CDR2 is YFSETQ. CDR3 nucleotides: TGCGCCAGCAGCTTGGCGGGACCGACTAGTTCACCCCTCCACTTT. It is translated as CASSLAGPTSSPLHF.

The chain employs TRBV6-5 and TRBJ2-7; no clear D. V lost 8 bases, J lost 1 base, and 9 bases lay in between. From germline, CDR1 is MNHEY and CDR2 SVGAGI. The CDR3 is made up of 12 amino acids. The CDR3, as DNA: TGTGCCAGCCTGACTGGGTCCTACGAGCAGTACTTC. Its protein product is CASLTGSYEQYF.

This chain connects TRBV19 to TRBJ1-5; weak D call: TRBD1 (5 bases). CDR3 length: 14 amino acids. The germline V and J ends were trimmed by 8 bases and 0 bases, with 11 bases remaining between them. Germline V CDR1 and CDR2: LNHDA, SQIVND (reference sequence). The CDR3, as DNA: TGTGCCAGTGGAGGGGACTATAGCAATCAGCCCCAGCATTTT. Protein: CASGGDYSNQPQHF.

V gene TRBV12-5 combines with J gene TRBJ2-3, with D hard to call. Germline values: CDR1 LGHNT, CDR2 FRNRAP. V was cut by 5 bases and J by 1 base, with 4 bases left in between. The CDR3 consists of 12 residues. The CDR3 nucleotides read TGTGCTAGTGGTCCCCGCACAGATACGCAGTATTTT. It encodes CASGPRTDTQYF. The full variable domain, completed using reference TRBV12-5 and TRBJ2-3, is DARVTQTPRHKVTEMGQEVTMRCQPILGHNTVFWYRQTMMQGLELLAYFRNRAPLDDSGMPKDRFSAEMPDATLATLKIQPSEPRDSAVYFCASGPRTDTQYFGPGTRLTVL.

A single count supports this clone. The chain links TRBV6-5 to TRBJ1-6; no reliable D call. Germline V gene lookup returns CDR1 MNHEY and CDR2 SVGAGI. The CDR3 consists of 14 residues. The ends were cut back, 7 bases at V and 7 bases at J, with 14 bases in the middle. The CDR3 region is CASTLLSENSPLHF. DNA of the CDR3: TGTGCCAGCACCTTACTCTCAGAAAATTCACCCCTCCACTTT.

J is TRBJ2-3 and V is TRBV4-3, with TRBD2 as a possible D gene (5 bases). Trimming cost V 4 bases and J 1 base, with 15 bases left between them. Germline values: CDR1 LGHNA, CDR2 YSLEER. The CDR3 consists of 16 residues. The CDR3 nucleotides are TGCGCCAGCAGCCTTGGACTGGGAACGGGCACAGATACGCAGTATTTT. It codes for CASSLGLGTGTDTQYF.

The chain couples TRBV19 to TRBJ2-5; TRBD2 aligns across 12 bases. Trimming at V came to 5 bases and at J to 2 bases, leaving 6 bases not matched to a gene. Germline V gene sequence: CDR1 LNHDA, CDR2 SQIVND (reference sequence). The CDR3 length is 16 residues. The CDR3 here is CASSPASGGVQETQYF. The CDR3 nucleotides are TGTGCCAGTAGTCCGGCTAGCGGGGGGGTACAAGAGACCCAGTACTTC.

The chain joins TRBV19 to TRBJ2-1, with TRBD2 identical over 7 bases. With 4 bases clipped from V and 2 bases from J, the junction kept 5 bases outside the gene matches. Germline V lookup: CDR1 LNHDA, CDR2 SQIVND (reference sequence). CDR3 length equals 15 residues. DNA of the CDR3: TGTGCCAGTAGTAACCCTGGACTAGCCTACAATGAGCAGTTCTTC. Translation: CASSNPGLAYNEQFF.

J is TRBJ1-2 and V is TRBV4-1; D remains ambiguous. CDR3 length: 15 residues. Germline V lookup: CDR1 MGHRA, CDR2 YSYEKL. The V end lost 5 bases, the J end lost 5 bases, and 18 bases lay between the germline ends. The CDR3 loop is CASSSDDNLGYGYTF. CDR3 sequence (DNA): TGCGCCAGCAGCTCAGACGACAACCTCGGGTATGGCTACACCTTC.

This chain joins TRBV9 and TRBJ1-3; D is uncertain. Germline values: CDR1 SGDLS, CDR2 YYNGEE. The CDR3 sequence is 14 residues long. V was trimmed by 6 bases and J by 0 bases, leaving 10 bases between them. The CDR3 sequence: CASTLGLSGNTIYF. The DNA of the CDR3 is TGTGCCAGCACACTGGGTCTCTCTGGAAACACCATATATTTT.

This clone turned up a few times. V and J are TRBV6-4 and TRBJ1-2, with TRBD1 matching 7 bases. The CDR3 is 15 residues long. The germline gives CDR1 MRHNA, CDR2 SNTAGT. The ends lost 0 bases at V and 6 bases at J; junction bases unmatched: 7. The chain's CDR3 is CASSDSGRGIDGYTF. DNA for the CDR3: TGTGCCAGCAGTGACTCTGGCAGGGGGATCGATGGCTACACCTTC.

The V gene is TRBV5-8, the J gene TRBJ1-2; TRBD1 matches 12 bases. The V gene end was trimmed by 4 bases and the J gene end by 5 bases; junction bases not matched to a gene: 9. This CDR3 has 16 amino acids. The germline V gene has CDR1 SGHTS and CDR2 YDEGEE. As DNA, the CDR3 is TGTGCCAGCAGCCTAACCGGGACAGGGGGCGAATATGGCTACACCTTC. The encoded protein is CASSLTGTGGEYGYTF.

The chain uses TRBV11-3 and TRBJ2-3; 9 nucleotides align to TRBD2. V lost 1 base to trimming and J lost 2 bases; unmatched junction nucleotides: 4. The CDR3 contains 16 residues. The germline V gene encodes CDR1 SGHNT and CDR2 YENEEA. The CDR3 loop reads CASSLGVAGATDTQYF. The CDR3 coding sequence is TGTGCCAGCAGCTTAGGTGTAGCGGGGGCCACAGATACGCAGTATTTT.

The chain links TRBV3-1 (or the pseudogene TRBV3-2) to TRBJ1-2; a possible D gene is TRBD1 (5 bases). Between the trimmed V and J ends, which lost 4 bases and 6 bases, there was a span of 15 bases. CDR1 is LGHDT, CDR2 YNNKEL, per germline (reference sequence). The length of the CDR3 is 14 residues. The CDR3 reads CASSPRTPRDGYTF. The CDR3 DNA reads TGTGCCAGCAGCCCACGGACACCCCGGGATGGCTACACCTTC.

About this clone: Within the sample, other DNA sequences also encode this same CDR3. This chain connects TRBV9 to TRBJ1-2; 10 bases align to TRBD1. The germline CDR1 and CDR2 sequences are SGDLS and YYNGEE. V was pared by 0 bases and J by 2 bases, with 1 base of the junction left unmatched. This CDR3 is built from 15 residues. CDR3 region: CASSVGGQGNYGYTF. The CDR3 coding sequence is TGTGCCAGCAGCGTAGGGGGACAGGGGAACTATGGCTACACCTTC.